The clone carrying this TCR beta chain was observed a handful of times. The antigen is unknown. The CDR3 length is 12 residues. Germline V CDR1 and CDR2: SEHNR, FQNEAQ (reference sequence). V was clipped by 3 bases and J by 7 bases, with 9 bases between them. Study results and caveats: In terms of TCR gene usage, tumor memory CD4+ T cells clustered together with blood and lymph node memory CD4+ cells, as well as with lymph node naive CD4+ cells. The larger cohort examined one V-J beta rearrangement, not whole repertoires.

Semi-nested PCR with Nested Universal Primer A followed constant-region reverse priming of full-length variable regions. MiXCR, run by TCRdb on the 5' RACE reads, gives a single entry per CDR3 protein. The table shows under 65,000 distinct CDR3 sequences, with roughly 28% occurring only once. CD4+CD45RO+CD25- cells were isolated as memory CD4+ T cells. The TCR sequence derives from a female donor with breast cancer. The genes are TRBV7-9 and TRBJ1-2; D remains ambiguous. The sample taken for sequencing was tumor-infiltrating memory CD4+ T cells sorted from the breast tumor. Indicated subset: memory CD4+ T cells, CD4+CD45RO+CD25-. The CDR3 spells CASSLPGGGYTF. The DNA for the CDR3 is TGTGCCAGCAGCTTGCCCGGCGGTGGCTACACCTTC. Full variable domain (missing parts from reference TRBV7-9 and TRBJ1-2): DTGVSQNPRHKITKRGQNVTFRCDPISEHNRLYWYRQTLGQGPEFLTYFQNEAQLEKSRLLSDRFSAERPKGSFSTLEIQRTEQGDSAMYLCASSLPGGGYTFGSGTRLTVV.